The sequence of this T cell receptor (beta chain) was determined in a study of T-cell reconstitution after alpha-beta-depleted transplantation in children. The CDR3 is 13 amino acids. Germline loops: CDR1 SGDLS, CDR2 YYNGEE. Trimming shortened V by 3 bases and J by 1 base, and 7 bases separated the two germline ends. At least ten counts were recorded for this clonotype. Molecular barcoding with unique molecular identifiers was used for the TCRbeta library. TCRdb independently ran MiXCR on the PCR reads; one entry per CDR3 protein. The data show a few hundred thousand distinct CDR3 sequences, with around 13% seen just once and approximately 2% held by the top ten.

The chain employs TRBV9 and TRBJ1-1; D not resolved. Sequencing used PBMCs, mostly from graft donor cells, obtained 360 days after TCRalphabeta/CD19-depleted stem cell transplant. This receptor was obtained from a male patient under 18 who had a stem cell transplant for acute myeloid leukemia, so the T cells may come from the graft donor. The CDR3 nucleotides are TGTGCCAGCAGCGCCTCGGGGAACACTGAAGCTTTCTTT. As protein: CASSASGNTEAFF.